This T cell receptor (beta chain) comes out of a study of shared clonotypes between healthy human individuals. At the level of the study: Three CD4 naive, three CD4 memory, two CD8 naive and one CD8 memory plate were used per donor.

In regard to this clone: Its antigen is as yet unknown.

Study-level points and caveats: Generation of non-shared clonotypes was less probable than generation of clonotypes shared by all four donors.

Clones were sequenced by immunoSEQ multiplex PCR, and TCRdb holds only the in-frame ones, with some missing. The sample contains 2.3 million or so clones, over 85% of which appear only once. The V gene's germline CDR1 is MDHEN and CDR2 SYDVKM. The CDR3 runs to 13 residues. The ends lost 7 bases at V and 6 bases at J; junction bases unmatched: 8. The origin of this receptor is a man aged 18 to 30 in good health. Some clones in this sample may be carry-over from other donors' samples. V is TRBV28 and J is TRBJ1-2; TRBD1 agrees at 7 bases. Sequenced input: naive CD4+ T cells from PBMCs. Subset in this sample: CD45RA+ positively selected. This chain's CDR3 is CASTRDSSHGYTF. CDR3 in DNA: TGTGCCAGCACCCGGGACAGCAGCCATGGCTACACCTTC.